The clone carrying this T cell receptor (beta chain) came up many times. The data were taken from a study of T-cell reconstitution after alpha-beta-depleted transplantation in children. The CDR3 sequence is 16 residues long. Germline values: CDR1 DFQATT, CDR2 SNEGSKA (reference sequence). With 3 bases removed from V and 5 bases from J, the gap between germline ends came to 20 bases. Using unique molecular identifiers, the investigators prepared the TCRbeta library. Using its own MiXCR run on the PCR reads, TCRdb lists one record per CDR3 protein. The sample lists approximately 520,000 distinct CDR3 sequences, approximately 32% occurring once.

The chain joins TRBV20-1 to TRBJ2-1, with TRBD2 as a possible D gene (6 bases). This sequence was found in a human donor who donated a stem cell graft to a child with aplastic anemia. Sequencing used PBMCs from the stem cell graft donor, obtained from the stem cell graft. The CDR3 sequence is CSAREPGTAIDNEQFF. The CDR3 DNA reads as TGCAGTGCTAGGGAACCCGGGACTGCGATTGACAATGAGCAGTTCTTC.